This TCR beta chain derives from a study of yellow fever vaccine responses in identical twins. CDR1 SQVTM and CDR2 ANQGSEA come from the germline V gene. The CDR3 totals 11 residues. V gave up 7 bases and J gave up 6 bases, with 9 bases separating them. General study results and limits: The T cell response to vaccination in identical twins was reportedly partly convergent and partly personalized.

MiXCR was run by TCRdb on the RT-PCR reads, yielding one entry per CDR3 protein. This sample has more than 5,500 distinct CDR3 sequences, with around 83% found just once. This clonotype has just one count. The target antigen is unknown. The chain employs TRBV29-1 and TRBJ2-2; D is tentatively TRBD1 or TRBD2 (5 bases each). The specimen comprised T cells from blood (PBMCs), unsorted or a sorted subset (not recorded which), sampled before or after yellow fever vaccination (not recorded which). The sequence came from a woman aged 18 to 35 who received the yellow fever vaccine. The chain's CDR3 is CSGGVAGELFF. CDR3 bases: TGCAGCGGAGGGGTGGCCGGGGAGCTGTTTTTT.